A selection of T cell receptor beta chains follows, all from one sample in a study of beta chain features in type 1 diabetes. Libraries were prepared by immunoSEQ multiplex PCR; TCRdb keeps only in-frame clonotypes and omits some of them. This sample has 140,000 to 150,000 clones, with about 10% found just once. The source material was naive CD4+ T cells from blood. The receptors here all came from a man younger than 30 in good health. Each CDR3 is given with its conserved first and last residue. The D gene is left open where the match is weak. Expanded clones are given a class, and other clones once, few, many or no size at all.

clone_size	j_call	d_call	v_call	cdr3_aa	cdr3_nt
few	TRBJ2-2	TRBD1	TRBV10-3	CAISAGQGGTGELFF	TGTGCCATCAGTGCAGGACAGGGAGGCACCGGGGAGCTGTTTTTT
few	TRBJ2-5	-	TRBV10-3	CAIQRGGDQETQYF	TGTGCCATCCAGAGGGGGGGTGACCAAGAGACCCAGTACTTC
few	TRBJ2-7	TRBD2	TRBV11-1	CASSLAGRVYEQYF	TGTGCCAGCAGCTTAGCGGGGAGGGTCTACGAGCAGTACTTC
-	TRBJ2-5	TRBD2	TRBV5-4	CASSIGTSGETQYF	TGTGCCAGCAGCATCGGGACTAGCGGGGAGACCCAGTACTTC
-	TRBJ1-2	-	TRBV7-8	CASSLWTNRGYTF	TGTGCCAGCAGCCTCTGGACAAATCGTGGCTACACCTTC
-	TRBJ1-2	TRBD1	TRBV6-1	CASSATSQGNYGYTF	TGTGCCAGCAGTGCGACTTCACAGGGGAACTATGGCTACACCTTC
-	TRBJ2-2	-	TRBV7-2	CASRKSNTGELFF	TGTGCCAGCCGTAAATCGAACACCGGGGAGCTGTTTTTT
-	TRBJ2-2	-	TRBV7-2	CASSLRGSTGELFF	TGTGCCAGCAGCTTGAGAGGGTCCACCGGGGAGCTGTTTTTT
-	TRBJ1-4	-	TRBV5-6	CASSLLHGIPTNEKLFF	TGTGCCAGCAGCCTCCTTCACGGTATTCCAACTAATGAAAAACTGTTTTTT
few	TRBJ2-5	-	TRBV19	CASSIRQEETQYF	TGTGCCAGTAGTATTAGGCAGGAAGAGACCCAGTACTTC
-	TRBJ1-2	TRBD1	TRBV19	CASTRQGIDYGYTF	TGTGCCAGTACTAGACAGGGGATCGACTATGGCTACACCTTC
few	TRBJ2-3	-	TRBV27	CASSLSSADTQYF	TGTGCCAGCAGTTTATCGAGTGCAGATACGCAGTATTTT
-	TRBJ1-2	TRBD1	TRBV30	CAWIGGTGDGYTF	TGTGCCTGGATTGGCGGGACAGGGGATGGCTACACCTTC
-	TRBJ1-1	TRBD1	TRBV6-1	CASRRQGWDTEAFF	TGTGCCAGCAGACGACAGGGGTGGGACACTGAAGCTTTCTTT
few	TRBJ2-7	TRBD2	TRBV7-9	CASSLGSGGLTYEQYF	TGTGCCAGCAGCTTAGGTAGCGGGGGGCTTACCTACGAGCAGTACTTC
few	TRBJ1-2	-	TRBV30	CASSGGGLFGYTF	TGTGCCTCCTCTGGGGGGGGCTTGTTTGGCTACACCTTC
-	TRBJ2-2	-	TRBV7-9	CASRATRTNTGELFF	TGTGCCAGCAGGGCAACTAGGACGAACACCGGGGAGCTGTTTTTT
few	TRBJ2-4	TRBD2	TRBV25-1	CASSHGGDLAKNIQYF	TGTGCCAGCAGCCATGGGGGGGACTTAGCCAAAAACATTCAGTACTTC
-	TRBJ2-2	TRBD2	TRBV7-9	CASRKREGLELFF	TGTGCCAGCAGGAAAAGGGAGGGACTAGAGCTGTTTTTT
few	TRBJ1-1	TRBD1	TRBV7-8	CASSPWTGEGTEAFF	TGTGCCAGCAGCCCATGGACAGGGGAGGGCACTGAAGCTTTCTTT
-	TRBJ1-1	TRBD1	TRBV19	CASSILNRGNTEAFF	TGTGCCAGTAGTATTCTGAACAGGGGGAACACTGAAGCTTTCTTT
once	TRBJ1-5	-	TRBV28	CASTPQGTRSQHF	TGTGCCAGCACCCCCCAGGGGACAAGGTCTCAGCATTTT
-	TRBJ2-1	-	TRBV2	CASNGARGGGEQFF	TGTGCCAGCAATGGAGCTAGAGGGGGTGGTGAGCAGTTCTTC
few	TRBJ2-3	-	TRBV7-9	CASSSSVTDTQYF	TGTGCCAGCAGCTCCTCAGTGACAGATACGCAGTATTTT